This is a list of T cell receptor beta chains from one sample in a study of response to subunit inactivated influenza vaccine. Via MiXCR, TCRdb re-called the RT-PCR reads, giving one row per CDR3 protein. The sample comprises some 600,000 distinct CDR3 sequences, 14% of which are singletons, and 7.5% to 8% rests with the top ten. Sample: PBMCs from blood, taken 14 days before vaccination. These receptors were collected from a man aged 45 to 65 who received an inactivated influenza vaccine. Both conserved end residues are part of each CDR3. Fields, in order: J gene, CDR3 length, D gene, clone size, V gene, CDR3 DNA, CDR3 protein. D genes are given only for firm matches. Clone size appears in some rows only: once, few, many, or a class for an expanded clone.

TRBJ2-1	13	NA	NA	TRBV10-3	TGTGCCATCAGTGAGTCACCCGGAAATGAGCAGTTCTTC	CAISESPGNEQFF
TRBJ2-1	18	TRBD2	many	TRBV5-1	TGCGCCAGCAGCTTCGGGACTAGCGGGGGTAGCTCCTACAATGAGCAGTTCTTC	CASSFGTSGGSSYNEQFF
TRBJ2-7	14	NA	few	TRBV6-5	TGTGCCAGCAGTTACTCGTCAATGGCCTACGAGCAGTACTTC	CASSYSSMAYEQYF
TRBJ2-7	13	TRBD2	NA	TRBV20-1	TGCAGTGCTCCAGCGGGGGGCCTCTACGAGCAGTACTTC	CSAPAGGLYEQYF
TRBJ1-1	13	NA	few	TRBV20-1	TGCAGTGCTAGACCGGGACAGAACACTGAAGCTTTCTTT	CSARPGQNTEAFF
TRBJ2-2	14	NA	many	TRBV7-9	TGTGCCAGCAGCTTAAAACTAGCCACCGGGGAGCTGTTTTTT	CASSLKLATGELFF
TRBJ1-3	16	NA	NA	TRBV12-3/TRBV12-4	TGTGCCAGCAGTTTAGGCCAGATTAGCTCTGGAAACACCATATATTTT	CASSLGQISSGNTIYF
TRBJ2-7	14	NA	few	TRBV5-1	TGCGCCAGCAGCTTGGAGGGTAAACGCGACGAGCAGTACTTC	CASSLEGKRDEQYF
TRBJ2-1	15	NA	many	TRBV16	TGTGCCAGCAGCCAATCGTTTCAGGTGAACAATGAGCAGTTCTTC	CASSQSFQVNNEQFF
TRBJ1-4	15	NA	many	TRBV7-9	TGTGCCAGCAGCCAACCGGGACGGGCTAATGAAAAACTGTTTTTT	CASSQPGRANEKLFF
TRBJ2-3	15	TRBD2	NA	TRBV12-3/TRBV12-4	TGTGCCAGCAGTCCGCGGACTAGCGGTACAGATACGCAGTATTTT	CASSPRTSGTDTQYF
TRBJ2-3	14	NA	few	TRBV7-9	TGTGCCAGCAGCTTCCTGGCTAGCGAGGATACGCAGTATTTT	CASSFLASEDTQYF
TRBJ1-2	15	NA	NA	TRBV27	TGTGCCAGCAGTGCAACAGGAATCACTAACTATGGCTACACCTTC	CASSATGITNYGYTF
TRBJ2-1	14	NA	few	TRBV10-2	TGCGCCAGCAGTGAGTCGTTCTCTTACAATGAGCAGTTCTTC	CASSESFSYNEQFF
TRBJ1-6	14	TRBD1	many	TRBV5-1	TGCGCCAGCAGCTTGGGGACAGGAAATTCACCCCTCCACTTT	CASSLGTGNSPLHF
TRBJ2-1	15	TRBD2	few	TRBV2	TGTGCCAGCAGTGCTAGCGGGAGCATCTACAATGAGCAGTTCTTC	CASSASGSIYNEQFF
TRBJ2-2	15	NA	NA	TRBV20-1	TGCAGTGCTAGAGGTGGGGGGACGATTGACGGGGAGCTGTTTTTT	CSARGGGTIDGELFF
TRBJ1-5	15	TRBD1	NA	TRBV2	TGTGCCAGCAGAGTGACAGGGTATGAGAATCAGCCCCAGCATTTT	CASRVTGYENQPQHF
TRBJ1-1	11	TRBD1	NA	TRBV4-3	TGCGCCAGCAGCCTCGGCCGGGACAGGGAATTT	CASSLGRDREF
TRBJ2-7	13	NA	NA	TRBV29-1	TGCAGCGTTGAAGTCCCGGGCCACTACGAGCAGTACTTC	CSVEVPGHYEQYF
TRBJ2-2	15	TRBD1	few	TRBV27	TGTGCCAGCAGTTCTGGGACAGGGGGCTCCGGGGAGCTGTTTTTT	CASSSGTGGSGELFF
TRBJ1-1	15	NA	few	TRBV6-1	TGTGCCAGCAGCCTTGGGAGTTACATGAACACTGAAGCTTTCTTT	CASSLGSYMNTEAFF
TRBJ2-7	15	TRBD2	NA	TRBV3-1	TGTGCCAGCAGCGGCACTAGCGGTCAATCCTACGAGCAGTACTTC	CASSGTSGQSYEQYF
TRBJ1-2	13	NA	few	TRBV19	TGTGCCAGTAGCCCGACAGAAGTCCATGGCTACACCTTC	CASSPTEVHGYTF
TRBJ1-1	15	NA	few	TRBV6-1	TGTGCCAGCAGCGAACAAGGGGGACAGAACACTGAAGCTTTCTTT	CASSEQGGQNTEAFF
TRBJ2-2	15	NA	NA	TRBV12-3/TRBV12-4	TGTGCCAGCAGTTTAGACGGCCCGAACACCGGGGAGCTGTTTTTT	CASSLDGPNTGELFF
TRBJ1-4	13	NA	few	TRBV14	TGTGCCAGCAGCCAAACCCCCCATGAAAAACTGTTTTTT	CASSQTPHEKLFF
TRBJ2-7	16	TRBD2	few	TRBV7-9	TGTGCCAGCAGCCAAAAGGGACTAGCGGGAACCTACGAGCAGTACTTC	CASSQKGLAGTYEQYF
TRBJ2-7	13	NA	NA	TRBV5-4	TGTGCCAGCAGCTTTGCAACAGGGAACGAGCAGTACTTC	CASSFATGNEQYF
TRBJ2-5	14	NA	NA	TRBV7-6	TGTGCCAGCAGCTTACAACAGGCCTGGGAGACCCAGTACTTC	CASSLQQAWETQYF
TRBJ2-7	15	NA	few	TRBV5-1	TGCGCCAGCAGCTTGGCGCTAGACCAAGCCTACGAGCAGTACTTC	CASSLALDQAYEQYF
TRBJ2-1	16	NA	many	TRBV29-1	TGCAGCGTTGAAGATCTTGAAGGGTGGGCTACCCATGAGCAGTTCTTC	CSVEDLEGWATHEQFF
TRBJ1-1	13	NA	few	TRBV20-1	TGCAGTGCTAGAGAGGCGTCGAGCACTGAAGCTTTCTTT	CSAREASSTEAFF
TRBJ1-2	14	TRBD1	NA	TRBV5-1	TGCGCCAGCAGCCCCGGGACAGGGCTATATGGCTACACCTTC	CASSPGTGLYGYTF
TRBJ2-3	15	TRBD1	few	TRBV24-1	TGTGCCACACGCGACCGGGGACAGGGGGCAGATACGCAGTATTTT	CATRDRGQGADTQYF
TRBJ2-5	14	NA	NA	TRBV7-8	TGTGCCAGCAGCTTAGGGTCCGGGTTTGAGACCCAGTACTTC	CASSLGSGFETQYF
TRBJ2-1	16	TRBD1	few	TRBV24-1	TGTGCCACCAGTGACAATGGACAGGGGACAGGCAATGAGCAGTTCTTC	CATSDNGQGTGNEQFF
TRBJ2-1	13	TRBD1	few	TRBV18	TGTGCCAGCTTAAGACAGGGGATCGATGAGCAGTTCTTC	CASLRQGIDEQFF
TRBJ2-4	15	NA	NA	TRBV6-1	TGTGCCAGCAGTCGGACAGCTTCGGCCAAAAACATTCAGTACTTC	CASSRTASAKNIQYF
TRBJ2-3	18	NA	NA	TRBV2	TGTGCCAGCAGTCCCCAAGCCATAGGTAGGGGTGTCACAGATACGCAGTATTTT	CASSPQAIGRGVTDTQYF
TRBJ2-3	16	TRBD2	many	TRBV19	TGTGCCAGTAGTACAGCGACTAGCGGGAGAATAGATACGCAGTATTTT	CASSTATSGRIDTQYF
TRBJ1-5	14	NA	few	TRBV5-5	TGTGCCAGCAGCTATGACTCCCCGACTCAGCCCCAGCATTTT	CASSYDSPTQPQHF
TRBJ2-1	14	TRBD2	NA	TRBV30	TGTGCCTGGAGACTAGCGGGTGCCTCCAATGAGCAGTTCTTC	CAWRLAGASNEQFF
TRBJ2-4	15	TRBD1	NA	TRBV5-1	TGCGCCAGCCGGGACAGAACCCTAGCCAAAAACATTCAGTACTTC	CASRDRTLAKNIQYF
TRBJ2-2	13	TRBD1	NA	TRBV30	TGTGCCTGGATGACACAGGGGGCCGGGGAGCTGTTTTTT	CAWMTQGAGELFF
TRBJ1-3	17	NA	NA	TRBV30	TGTGCCTCCGTTACAAGGACTCTTACCTCCTCTGGAAACACCATATATTTT	CASVTRTLTSSGNTIYF